These 25 T cell receptor beta chains were all obtained from the same sample, sequenced in a study of blood T cell repertoires in COVID-19. Libraries were prepared by immunoSEQ multiplex PCR; TCRdb keeps only in-frame clonotypes and omits some of them. The table shows about 240,000 clones, with roughly four fifths occurring only once. The sequenced material came from peripheral blood. The receptors here all came from a man aged 45-65 years with acute or convalescent COVID-19.

This chain's CDR3 is CASRIDRGQGDTQYF. The CDR3 coding sequence is TGTGCCAGCAGAATAGACAGGGGGCAAGGAGATACGCAGTATTTT. The V and J genes are TRBV2 and TRBJ2-3; 10 bases fit TRBD1. The CDR3 sequence is 15 residues long. With 6 bases clipped from V and 5 bases from J, the junction kept 8 bases outside the gene matches. The germline CDR1 and CDR2 sequences are SNHLY and FYNNEI.

This clone was counted once. A junction boundary mismatches the germline segment, possibly from a read error. This chain uses TRBV6-1 with TRBJ2-3; the match to TRBD1 covers 8 bases. This CDR3 contains 17 residues. CDR1 is MNHNS, CDR2 SASEGT, per germline. This chain's CDR3 is CASREAMGGQGTDTQYF. The CDR3 DNA is TGTGCCAGCAGGGAAGCCATGGGGGGACAGGGCACAGATACGCAGTATTTT.

In this sample, this clone turned up once. The genes are TRBV7-9 and TRBJ1-2, with D unclear. The V gene lost 5 bases and the J gene lost 1 base, with 14 bases spanning the gap. Germline values: CDR1 SEHNR, CDR2 FQNEAQ (reference sequence). The CDR3 covers 15 residues. DNA of the CDR3: TGTGCCAGCAGCGCCAAGGCGGGAGTTAACTATGGCTACACCTTC. It codes for CASSAKAGVNYGYTF.

The CDR3: CASRSTGQGVYEKLFF. In DNA form, the CDR3 reads TGTGCCAGCAGATCCACGGGACAGGGAGTATATGAAAAACTGTTTTTT. The chain is built from TRBV27 and TRBJ1-4; 9 nucleotides match TRBD1. The length of the CDR3 is 16 residues. Trimming removed 6 bases from V and 6 bases from J; junction bases left unmatched: 11. Germline V lookup: CDR1 MNHEY, CDR2 SMNVEV (reference sequence).

This clone showed up just a few times. The chain couples TRBV5-6 to TRBJ2-7; D is uncertain. The germline CDR1 and CDR2 sequences are SGHDT and YYEEEE. The CDR3 contains 13 residues. V lost 2 bases to trimming and J lost 7 bases, with 13 bases between them. CDR3 protein: CASSFQTPGEQYF. In nucleotides, the CDR3 is TGTGCCAGCAGCTTCCAAACACCGGGTGAGCAGTACTTC.

V is TRBV5-1 and J is TRBJ2-5; 13 bases fit TRBD2. The length of the CDR3 is 19 residues. The junction had 15 bases not matched to a gene; V was cut back by 1 base and J by 6 bases. The germline V gene encodes CDR1 SGHRS and CDR2 YFSETQ. The CDR3 nucleotides read TGCGCCAGCAGCTTGAGGGCGGCAACTAGCGGGGGGGCAAGGAAGACCCAGTACTTC. This translates into CASSLRAATSGGARKTQYF.

The chain is built from TRBV7-6 and TRBJ1-6; no definite D call. Deletions cut 7 bases from V and 0 bases from J, with 4 bases between. This CDR3 comprises 13 residues. Germline-derived CDR1 and CDR2 are SGHVS and FNYEAQ. The CDR3 bases are TGTGCCAGCACCAGCTCCTATAATTCACCCCTCCACTTT. Its protein product is CASTSSYNSPLHF.

The CDR3 sequence: CASSLPVVRPQHF. In DNA, the CDR3 is TGTGCCAGCAGTTTACCGGTTGTTAGGCCCCAGCATTTT. V and J are TRBV28 and TRBJ1-5; D not resolved. Germline CDR1 and CDR2: MDHEN and SYDVKM. V lost 2 bases and J lost 9, with 11 bases in between. The CDR3 spans 13 residues.

CDR3 DNA: TGTGCCAGCAGCTTACCCACCGATGTAGGGGGAGAGACCCAGTACTTC. Protein product: CASSLPTDVGGETQYF. The chain links TRBV7-9 to TRBJ2-5, with D possibly matching TRBD1 (6 bases). The CDR3 loop spans 16 amino acids. Germline CDR1 is SEHNR and CDR2 is FQNEAQ (reference sequence). Trimming stripped 2 bases from V and 4 bases from J, with 17 bases between.

V usage is TRBV7-8 and J usage is TRBJ2-1, with D perhaps TRBD1 (6 bases). CDR1 and CDR2 from the germline V gene are SGHVS and FQNEAQ. Trimming took 2 bases from V and 10 from J, leaving 15 bases between them. CDR3 length: 14 residues. Written as DNA, the CDR3 is TGTGCCAGCAGCTTATCACAGGGAATAGGGGAGCAGTTCTTC. This sequence encodes CASSLSQGIGEQFF.

The V gene is TRBV5-1, the J gene TRBJ1-2; D is possibly TRBD1 (5 bases). Germline loops: CDR1 SGHRS, CDR2 YFSETQ. V gave up 1 base and J gave up 4 bases, with 8 bases separating them. This CDR3 spans 13 amino acids. As DNA, the CDR3 is TGCGCCAGCAGCTTGCGTCAGGGCTATGGCTACACCTTC. This gives the protein CASSLRQGYGYTF.

This chain links TRBV13 with TRBJ2-7, with TRBD2 matching 7 bases. Germline CDR1 reads PRHDT; CDR2 reads FYEKMQ (reference sequence). CDR3 length equals 17 residues. V shed 3 bases and J 4 bases; nucleotides not matched to a gene: 15. Written as DNA, the CDR3 is TGTGCCAGCAGCTTCAGGATCCCGCTAGCGGAGTCGTACGAGCAGTACTTC. It codes for CASSFRIPLAESYEQYF.

V is TRBV6-5 and J is TRBJ2-7; D call uncertain. The CDR3 is 13 residues long. The V gene lost 2 bases and the J gene lost 5 bases, with 10 bases spanning the gap. CDR1 is MNHEY, CDR2 SVGAGI, per germline. Here the CDR3 DNA reads TGTGCCAGCAGTTACCCCTTCAGAAACGAGCAGTACTTC. Encoded protein: CASSYPFRNEQYF.

The genes are TRBV4-1 and TRBJ1-2; no clear D. With 1 base removed from V and 6 bases from J, the gap between germline ends came to 15 bases. CDR3 size: 15 residues. CDR1 and CDR2 from the germline V gene are MGHRA and YSYEKL. CDR3 residues: CASSQVWREADGYTF. Here the CDR3 DNA reads TGCGCCAGCAGCCAAGTTTGGCGAGAGGCGGATGGCTACACCTTC.

The chain uses TRBV10-3 and TRBJ2-7; the D gene is possibly TRBD2 (5 bases). Per the germline V gene, CDR1 is ENHRY and CDR2 is SYGVKD. The CDR3 length is 14 residues. Deletions cut 0 bases from V and 7 bases from J, with 13 bases between. For the CDR3, the DNA is TGTGCCATCAGTGAGTCCGTCGGGGTTGAAGAGCAGTACTTC. This gives the protein CAISESVGVEEQYF.

This chain joins TRBV19 and TRBJ2-3, with 12 positions matching TRBD2. In germline, CDR1 is LNHDA, CDR2 SQIVND (reference sequence). Germline trimming cut 5 bases from V and 2 bases from J; bases unmatched to any gene: 5. This CDR3 comprises 16 residues. CDR3 nucleotides: TGTGCCAGTAGTCTTCGGACTAGCGGGATCACAGATACGCAGTATTTT. Translation gives CASSLRTSGITDTQYF.

The chain recombines TRBV6-5 with TRBJ2-5; tentatively, D is TRBD2 (7 bases). The CDR3 totals 16 residues. The germline V and J ends were trimmed by 4 bases and 4 bases, with 19 bases remaining between them. Germline CDR1 MNHEY, CDR2 SVGAGI. CDR3 amino acids: CASSFGEGGLGETQYF. CDR3 DNA: TGTGCCAGCAGTTTCGGGGAGGGGGGCTTGGGAGAGACCCAGTACTTC.

For the CDR3, the DNA is TGTGCCAGCAGGGACAGCAAGTACGAGCAGTACTTC. Residues: CASRDSKYEQYF. The chain is built from TRBV6-5 and TRBJ2-7; maybe TRBD1 (6 bases). Germline V CDR1 and CDR2: MNHEY, SVGAGI. CDR3 length: 12 amino acids. Trimming removed 6 bases from V and 4 bases from J, with 10 bases in between.

Points on this clone: This sample also contains other DNA sequences that code for the same CDR3. This sequence joins TRBV11-3 and TRBJ2-2; TRBD2 might be the D (5 bases). V was cut by 3 bases and J by 1 base, with 6 bases left in between. CDR3 length equals 14 residues. Germline-derived CDR1 and CDR2 are SGHNT and YENEEA. The CDR3 loop reads CASSFRGNTGELFF. The CDR3 nucleotides read TGTGCCAGCAGCTTTCGGGGGAACACCGGGGAGCTGTTTTTT.

V usage is TRBV6-5 and J usage is TRBJ2-7, with 7 bases matching TRBD1. The germline V gene has CDR1 MNHEY and CDR2 SVGAGI. This CDR3 comprises 11 residues. Unmatched junction bases numbered 5, after V lost 6 bases and J lost 9 bases. CDR3 DNA sequence: TGTGCCAGCAGCTTATACAGGGGGCAGTACTTC. Translated: CASSLYRGQYF.

The V and J genes are TRBV7-6 and TRBJ2-7; 7 nucleotides agree with TRBD1. The CDR3 runs 15 residues. CDR1 is SGHVS and CDR2 is FNYEAQ in the germline V gene. V shed 5 bases and J 7 bases; nucleotides not matched to a gene: 14. CDR3 DNA: TGTGCCAGCAGCATACAACCGGGACAGTTAGGAGAGCAGTACTTC. It specifies CASSIQPGQLGEQYF. Based on the CDR3 plus reference TRBV7-6 and TRBJ2-7, the full variable domain is GAGVSQSPRYKVTKRGQDVALRCDPISGHVSLYWYRQALGQGPEFLTYFNYEAQQDKSGLPNDRFSAERPEGSISTLTIQRTEQRDSAMYRCASSIQPGQLGEQYFGPGTRLTVT.

The J gene is TRBJ1-1, the V gene TRBV4-1, with a possible D match to TRBD1 (5 bases). The length of the CDR3 is 15 residues. Trimming removed 4 bases from V and 1 base from J, with 13 bases in between. Germline V gives CDR1 MGHRA, CDR2 YSYEKL. The CDR3 DNA reads TGCGCCAGCAGCCTAGCTAGGACAACGAACACTGAAGCTTTCTTT. It encodes CASSLARTTNTEAFF.

The chain couples TRBV6-5 to TRBJ1-6; tentative D call: TRBD1 (6 bases). CDR3 length: 13 amino acids. V lost 4 bases and J lost 9, with 10 bases in between. Germline CDR1 and CDR2: MNHEY and SVGAGI. The CDR3 coding sequence is TGTGCCAGCAGTTCCTACAGGGTTTCACCCCTCCACTTT. Amino acid sequence: CASSSYRVSPLHF.

The J gene is TRBJ2-7, the V gene TRBV11-3; TRBD2 aligns across 8 bases. Trimming cost V 4 bases and J 4 bases; bases outside gene matches: 9. The CDR3 covers 15 residues. Germline CDR1 reads SGHNT; CDR2 reads YENEEA. The CDR3 DNA is TGTGCCAGCAGCTCGACTAGCGCGTCACCTTACGAGCAGTACTTC. It translates to CASSSTSASPYEQYF.

This clone appeared a single time. V gene TRBV5-1 combines with J gene TRBJ2-3, with TRBD2 matching over 8 bases. Trimming at V came to 5 bases and at J to 0 bases, leaving 8 bases not matched to a gene. The CDR3 is 16 residues long. The germline gives CDR1 SGHRS, CDR2 YFSETQ. The CDR3 DNA is TGCGCCAGCAGTCCCTCCAGCGGGAGTAGCACAGATACGCAGTATTTT. Translating it yields CASSPSSGSSTDTQYF. Using reference TRBV5-1 and TRBJ2-3 for the parts outside the CDR3, the full variable domain is KAGVTQTPRYLIKTRGQQVTLSCSPISGHRSVSWYQQTPGQGLQFLFEYFSETQRNKGNFPGRFSGRQFSNSRSEMNVSTLELGDSALYLCASSPSSGSSTDTQYFGPGTRLTVL.